This TCR beta chain was identified during a study of a mutant IDH1 vaccine in newly diagnosed glioma. Study-level information: Patients were started on vaccination 4-6 weeks after radiotherapy alone, or with temozolomide cycles. Most patients had radiochemotherapy with temozolomide before enrollment; others had one alone. The treated group averaged approximately 42 years old and was about 60% male, roughly 40% female. The study, taken as a whole, reports: Vaccination induced immune responses in approximately 93% of patients.

Concerning this clone itself: Its antigen is not known.

V lost 4 bases and J lost 3, with 10 bases in between. Germline V CDR1 and CDR2: SGDLS, YYNGEE. The length of the CDR3 is 14 residues. Assay: immunoSEQ multiplex PCR; the TCRdb copy retains only in-frame clones and omits some. The data contain about 28,000 clones, 75% to 90% of them seen just once; the ten biggest clones take up under 4%. As to time point: week 5, during vaccination. Each dose of the vaccine consisted of 300 ug of mutant IDH1 20-mer peptide, with topical imiquimod. The chain recombines TRBV9 with TRBJ1-4; no definite D call. The sequencing here drew on peripheral blood mononuclear cells (PBMCs), taken from a glioma patient whose treatment included an IDH1 peptide vaccine. The sequence derives from a woman in her thirties or forties with glioma. Some clones in this sample may be carry-over from other donors' samples. Written as DNA, the CDR3 is TGTGCCAGCAGCCCCGGGCCCTCTAATGAAAAACTGTTTTTT. It codes for CASSPGPSNEKLFF.